This T cell receptor (beta chain) stems from a study of T cells after yellow fever vaccination. Study in general: CD3, CD45RA, CCR7 and CD95 were used to sort EM, EMRA, CM and Tscm memory subsets. Study outcomes and limitations: There was a small share of clonotypes that showed up in both the CD4 and CD8 compartments. Most clones from primary vaccination resurfaced after the booster (about 95% CD4, approximately 87% CD8).

This clonotype was seen ten or more times. One entry per CDR3 protein results from TCRdb running MiXCR on the 5' RACE reads. Counted here are about 26,000 distinct CDR3 sequences, around 4.3% occurring once; the ten biggest clones make up 35% to 40%. With 0 bases removed from V and 6 bases from J, the gap between germline ends came to 17 bases. This CDR3 has 16 amino acids. Germline V gene lookup returns CDR1 MGHRA and CDR2 YSYEKL. This specimen was PBMCs, either bulk or a sorted T-cell subset (CD4+, CD8+, memory, or dextramer-sorted; not recorded which), taken on the day of the yellow fever booster vaccination. The chain employs TRBV4-1 and TRBJ1-1, with D possibly matching TRBD1 (5 bases). This sequence was found in a man aged 18 to 30 who received the YFV17D yellow fever vaccine. For the CDR3, the DNA is TGCGCCAGCAGCCAAGAGTTGGGAGGCCGGGGGGCTGAAGCTTTCTTT. Amino acid sequence: CASSQELGGRGAEAFF.